The 9 T cell receptor beta chains below all came from one sample that was sequenced in a study of vaccination effects on CD4 cells after COVID-19. Method: immunoSEQ multiplex PCR; TCRdb's copy keeps in-frame clones and lacks some. The sample records about 23,000 clones, 73% being singletons. Antigen-specific CD4+ T cells were expanded (with viral peptide pools) by the ViraFEST assay ahead of sequencing. Scientists isolated CD4+ T cells after an approximately 9-day culture period ended. No vaccinee had earlier SARS-CoV-2 infection, and nucleocapsid antibodies were negative. Their recognized antigens are unknown. Sample: CD4+ T cells from PBMCs cultured with SARS-CoV-2 spike peptides, taken before COVID-19 vaccination. Source of these receptors: a human donor who received a COVID-19 vaccine.

This rearrangement joins TRBV4-2 to TRBJ2-7; D uncertain. Germline lookup yields CDR1 LGHNA and CDR2 YNFKEQ. V was shortened by 4 bases and J by 1 base, with 14 bases between the two germline ends. The CDR3 length is 15 residues. CDR3 DNA sequence: TGTGCCAGCAGCCCCCCCTCCGGACGTTCCTACGAGCAGTACTTC. Its translation is CASSPPSGRSYEQYF.

V gene TRBV9 combines with J gene TRBJ1-3; 9 bases fit TRBD1. V lost 4 bases and J lost 8; bases outside the gene matches: 10. CDR3 length: 15 amino acids. The V gene's germline CDR1 is SGDLS and CDR2 YYNGEE. The CDR3 loop is CASSPGTGSQYTIYF. The DNA of the CDR3 is TGTGCCAGCAGCCCCGGGACAGGGTCACAGTACACCATATATTTT.

The CDR3, as DNA: TGTGCCAGCAGCCTGCGGACTAGCGGGATGGGTGAGCAGTTCTTC. Translated: CASSLRTSGMGEQFF. V is TRBV7-6 and J is TRBJ2-1; 12 bases are a match to TRBD2. The CDR3 loop spans 15 amino acids. V lost 5 bases to trimming and J lost 9 bases; unmatched junction nucleotides: 8. The V gene's germline CDR1 is SGHVS and CDR2 FNYEAQ.

The genes are TRBV9 and TRBJ1-1; possibly TRBD1 for D (5 bases). Trimming shortened V by 3 bases and J by 5 bases, and 11 bases separated the two germline ends. This CDR3 has 13 amino acids. Germline V gives CDR1 SGDLS, CDR2 YYNGEE. Written as DNA, the CDR3 is TGTGCCAGCAGCGCCCAGAGACAGACTGAAGCTTTCTTT. Protein product: CASSAQRQTEAFF.

This clone turned up a few times. The chain uses TRBV5-4 and TRBJ2-7; D possibly corresponds to TRBD2 (5 bases). V shed 4 bases and J shed 3 bases, with 8 bases lying between them. Germline V gene data show CDR1 as SGHNT and CDR2 as YYREEE (reference sequence). The CDR3 runs to 12 residues. The CDR3 coding sequence is TGTGCCAGCAGCCCCGAGGGCTACGAGCAGTACTTC. Its translation is CASSPEGYEQYF. The full variable domain, its missing parts supplied by reference TRBV5-4 and TRBJ2-7, is ETGVTQSPTHLIKTRGQQVTLRCSSQSGHNTVSWYQQALGQGPQFIFQYYREEENGRGNFPPRFSGLQFPNYSSELNVNALELDDSALYLCASSPEGYEQYFGPGTRLTVT.

The V gene is TRBV4-1, the J gene TRBJ1-1; possible D gene TRBD1, 6 bases. The CDR3 extends over 15 amino acids. Trimming took off 3 bases at V and 4 bases at J, with 15 bases between the two ends. The V gene's germline CDR1 is MGHRA and CDR2 YSYEKL. CDR3 loop: CASSQGLQGRTEAFF. The CDR3 nucleotides are TGCGCCAGCAGCCAGGGACTACAGGGACGCACTGAAGCTTTCTTT.

This chain links TRBV19 with TRBJ2-1, with 7 nucleotides matching TRBD2. The germline V gene has CDR1 LNHDA and CDR2 SQIVND (reference sequence). The V gene end was trimmed by 7 bases and the J gene end by 0 bases; junction bases not matched to a gene: 6. The CDR3 is 15 amino acids. CDR3 in amino acids: CASTISGASYNEQFF. In DNA, the CDR3 is TGTGCCAGTACCATAAGCGGGGCCTCCTACAATGAGCAGTTCTTC.

The rearrangement links TRBV25-1 to TRBJ2-7, with D possibly being TRBD1 or TRBD2 (5 bases each). Germline assignment: CDR1 MGHDK and CDR2 SYGVNS. Trimming left V 4 bases short and J 0 bases short, with 13 bases between. The CDR3 length is 15 residues. The CDR3 sequence is CASSGGTFSSYEQYF. CDR3 in DNA: TGTGCCAGCAGTGGGGGGACGTTTAGCTCCTACGAGCAGTACTTC.

The V gene is TRBV2, the J gene TRBJ2-3; D is uncertain. CDR3 size: 13 residues. Trimming pared 2 bases from V and 0 bases from J, leaving 3 bases between. Germline V gene lookup returns CDR1 SNHLY and CDR2 FYNNEI. DNA of the CDR3: TGTGCCAGCAGTGAAATAAGCACAGATACGCAGTATTTT. It encodes CASSEISTDTQYF.